This T cell receptor (beta chain) is from a study of cytomegalovirus exposure and HLA in healthy donors (dated by TCRdb to 2016 to 2017). For the study in its entirety: According to an earlier analysis of 550 to 750 of the donors, 150 million to 200 million T cells yielded approximately 120 million unique TCR beta sequences and about 300 Gb of sequence data. Around 300 gigabases of sequencing data and 78 million or so unique TCR sequences were included in an early release covering about 700 HLA-typed donors. Of the roughly 400 genotyped donors, about 84% fell in the genetic ancestry cluster associated with self-reported Caucasian donors. The study was designed to test whether signatures of past pathogen exposure could be identified by cataloging public T cell receptors. The T cell repertoires of 700 or so subjects were profiled by immunosequencing and related to cytomegalovirus serostatus. Besides the first cohort of some 670 subjects, a separate validation cohort made up of 120 different subjects was used. To predict cytomegalovirus infection status, the study combined high-throughput TCR immunosequencing, statistical association of individual TCRs with disease status, and machine learning. A later analysis re-analyzed previously published TCR beta repertoires from several hundred donors and added high-resolution HLA genotyping to study TCR occurrence patterns. In the later analysis, no new phenotypic data were used to find candidate immune exposures; instead, reliance was placed on TCR beta sequences and their occurrence across donors. An earlier analysis of roughly 600 of the donors used high-throughput TCR beta sequencing to judge whether each TCR beta V gene segment behaved as functional or pseudogenic. Donor age, sex, ethnicity and CMV serostatus were compiled alongside the repertoire data. In a later genetic analysis, genome-wide SNP genotypes for about 65% of the 666 donors were used, and that subset was treated as a discovery cohort. Every discovery cohort repertoire had been produced on one sequencing platform. Class I and class II HLA loci were covered by the typing at four-digit resolution. The number of typed donors differed by locus: about 620-640 for A, B, C, DRB1 and DQB1; 500 to 550 for DQA1; 606 for DPA1; and 450 to 480 for DPB1. Roughly 5 DR-DQ haplotypes were handled as single units for association and clustering, since linkage in the cohort was strong. Across 398 genotyped donors of the cohort, an average of approximately 200,000 unique TCR beta nucleotide sequences per donor were sequenced, and around 19% of those sequences were non-productive. Beyond this particular receptor, the publication reports: The classifier was reported to diagnose cytomegalovirus status with high specificity and sensitivity in both the original cohort and the validation cohort. In a later analysis, several top co-occurrence clusters were reported to appear linked to parvovirus B19, influenza, CMV and Epstein-Barr virus. The sequencing pipeline was judged likely to have produced a cluster of highly shared sequence variants as a technical artifact. The authors suggested that the approach could potentially be extended to other disease states and immunological phenotypes. Around 16 rarely observed V segments, including chromosome 9 orphons, were excluded from the earlier analysis of 550 to 700 of the donors because counts were too low. Linkage disequilibrium might explain the correlated functional status among segregating V segments, but an unknown experimental factor could not be excluded. Sequencing depth was assumed to be roughly uniform across donors in the presence/absence analyses, though that assumption may not hold. According to a later analysis, TCR association rates differed among HLA loci, with DRB1 alleles showing the most associated TCRs and HLA-C alleles showing the fewest. A later analysis found that HLA-associated TCR beta chains were more clonally expanded and had lower generation probabilities than equally common non-associated chains. A later genetic analysis associated a missense DCLRE1C variant with V-gene and J-gene trimming of TCR beta chains, and an independent cohort replicated the association. The 87-base-pair reads could not distinguish some IMGT-functional V segments, including TRBV6-2 and TRBV6-3, so those segments were excluded. Because some donors lacked HLA typing at each locus, the association tests relied only on the typed subset. Specific HLA alleles were associated with 15,000 to 20,000 TCR beta sequences at a false discovery rate of 0.05 in a later analysis. The cohort was sequenced for TCR beta chains only, and without alpha or paired-chain data the features that could be detected were limited. A further reported finding was that TCR beta sequences accurately predicted the HLA-A and HLA-B alleles for most subjects in the first cohort. The study listed over 150 TCR beta chains as associated with cytomegalovirus. A few of the identified cytomegalovirus-associated TCR beta chains were confirmed in vitro to be specific for cytomegalovirus antigens. A later analysis found that most CMV-associated TCR beta chains appeared HLA-restricted, with HLA associations seemingly driven largely by CMV exposure. Most TCR sequences were observed very rarely across donors, whereas some public TCRs were present in many individuals. Assigning TCR associations to individual alleles was difficult when HLA alleles, especially DR and DQ, strongly co-occurred. In an earlier analysis of some 550 of the donors, most TCR beta V segments were observed in productive rearrangements about 90% or about 30% of the time, broadly matching IMGT annotations. CMV serostatus was the only immune exposure information available for the cohort. In a later genetic analysis, fewer N-insertions in productive TCRs were reported among donors in an Asian-associated ancestry cluster than the roughly 670-donor mean.

In regard to this clone: What antigen it recognizes has not been identified. Base qualities are not recorded, but no much larger clone differs from it by a single base.

The library was built by means of the immunoSEQ multiplex PCR assay. The multiplex PCR relied on a mix of 60 forward primers for TCR Vbeta segments and 13 reverse primers for TCR Jbeta segments. Amplification of the CDR3 region of rearranged TCR beta genes was performed with a multiplex PCR assay on genomic DNA. The amplified TCR beta libraries were sequenced on the Illumina HiSeq System as 87-base-pair reads. On the authors' methods: A later analysis counted around 72 million unique TCR beta chains across the 550 to 750 repertoires, and roughly 11 million of these chains were shared by at least two donors. To remove PCR and sequencing errors, raw reads were error-corrected and collapsed into unique sequences using a nearest-neighbor algorithm that merged closely related sequences. Alignment of CDR3 sequences to IMGT reference sequences was used to assign V, D and J gene segments. For a sequence to be retained, a match of at least six nucleotides was required to both a V gene segment and a J gene segment. A rearrangement counted as productive if the CDR3 had no stop codons and remained in frame with V and J, and every other rearrangement counted as non-productive. CDR3 was defined according to IMGT convention as the region running from the second conserved V-encoded cysteine to the conserved J-encoded phenylalanine. In an earlier analysis of approximately 500 of the donors, sequences lacking an unambiguous match to a single V gene segment were excluded. An earlier analysis of approximately 590 of the donors classified V segments as functional when productive rearrangements were above 56.7% and as segregating when the standard deviation between donors was above 5%. A statistical classification framework was developed to diagnose cytomegalovirus status using the catalog of TCR beta chain sequences. V and J gene assignment, in a later analysis, came from comparing TCR nucleotide sequences with IMGT/GENE-DB human TR gene sequences. Using the TCRdist pipeline, a later analysis assigned CDR3 sequences along with most-parsimonious VDJ recombination scenarios. A later analysis defined each TCR beta chain by its CDR3 amino acid sequence plus V-gene family, and excluded reads lacking a unique V-gene family. As a way to deal with suspected cross-contamination and a sequencing artifact, a later analysis dropped 450 to 600 nucleotide sequences that were highly shared and had low generation probability. For each public chain, a later analysis derived a clonal expansion index from normalized ranks of inferred template counts within each repertoire. A later analysis computed generation probabilities with a VDJ recombination model fitted to out-of-frame rearrangements, and checked the results against IGoR. Hypergeometric tests were used in a later analysis to score TCR-TCR, TCR-HLA and TCR-CMV co-occurrence, with a repertoire-size bias correction applied to the TCR pairs. False discovery rates were estimated in a later analysis by permuting HLA or CMV assignments 20 times. In a later analysis, co-occurring TCRs were grouped using DBSCAN, and TCRdist sequence similarity was added for clustering within HLA-allele-positive subsets. Repertoires with fewer than 30,000 or more than 120,000 public chains were left out of co-occurrence clustering, as were a handful of repertoires with anomalous nucleotide sharing. TCRdb obtained this table from immuneACCESS and retained in-frame rearrangements with V and J assigned. These tables miss some clones; where compared with another copy, unresolved V genes account for less than half of the shortfall, and the remainder is unexplained. V, J and clone size were drawn from that table, and D and trimming were deduced from the DNA. Recorded for this sample are some 77,000 clones; about 80% of them occurred a single time. The ten most abundant clones make up around 7% of the sample.

CDR1 SEHNR and CDR2 FQNEAQ were looked up in the germline V gene (reference sequence). The CDR3 goes from the cysteine to the phenylalanine over 15 residues. CDR3 DNA is the only sequence kept; it has 45 bases, read in frame from the first base. V loses 0 bases at its end and J loses 9 bases; junction bases beyond the gene matches: 9. The cohort comprised more than 550 healthy bone marrow donors. At the time of sampling, every cohort member was nominally healthy, though immune exposures that went unrecorded were likely present. The donor was CMV seronegative and was included in the group of hundreds of seronegative cohort members. A peripheral blood sample was provided by each donor, and peripheral blood mononuclear cells were used for TCR beta sequencing. Genomic DNA extraction from the blood cell samples was performed with the Qiagen DNeasy Blood Extraction Kit.

The V and J segments used are TRBV7-9 and TRBJ2-7; 9 junctional bases match TRBD1. This sequence was found in a woman in her forties in good health and CMV-seronegative. The sequenced sample consisted of PBMCs. The CDR3 corresponds to CASSLASGQGRGQYF. The base sequence is TGTGCCAGCAGCTTAGCCTCGGGACAGGGACGGGGGCAGTACTTC.